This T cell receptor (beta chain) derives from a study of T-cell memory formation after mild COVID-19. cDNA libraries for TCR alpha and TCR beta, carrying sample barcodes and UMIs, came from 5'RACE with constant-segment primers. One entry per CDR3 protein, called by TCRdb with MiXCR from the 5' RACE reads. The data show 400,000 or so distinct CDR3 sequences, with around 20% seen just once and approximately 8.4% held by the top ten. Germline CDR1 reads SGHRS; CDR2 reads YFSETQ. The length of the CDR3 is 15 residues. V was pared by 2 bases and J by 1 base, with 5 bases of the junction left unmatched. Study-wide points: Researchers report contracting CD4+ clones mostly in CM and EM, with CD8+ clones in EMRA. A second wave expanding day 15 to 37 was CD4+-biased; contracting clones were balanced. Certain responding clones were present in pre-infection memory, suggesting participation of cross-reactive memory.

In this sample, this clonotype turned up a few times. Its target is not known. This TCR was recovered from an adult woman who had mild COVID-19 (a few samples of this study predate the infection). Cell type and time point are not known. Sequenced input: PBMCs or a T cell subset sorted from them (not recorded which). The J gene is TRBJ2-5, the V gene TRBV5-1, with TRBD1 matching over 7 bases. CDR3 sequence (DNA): TGCGCCAGCAGCTTCCTAGGACAGGTCCAAGAGACCCAGTACTTC. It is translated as CASSFLGQVQETQYF.